Each of the 8 T cell receptor beta chains below was sequenced from the same sample in a study of T cells in Graves' hyperthyroidism and ophthalmopathy. There were TCR beta CDR3 regions amplified from RNA transcripts. HTBI primers drove first-round RT-PCR of the TCR CDR3. TCRdb redid the calling of the multiplex PCR reads with MiXCR, one entry per CDR3 protein. The table has around 360,000 distinct CDR3 sequences, 13% to 15% seen once. Sequencing was done on a sample of blood. These receptors were collected from a woman aged 55 to 70 with Graves' ophthalmopathy.

This sequence joins TRBV10-3 and TRBJ2-2; D is undetermined. This CDR3 is 13 amino acids long. In germline, CDR1 is ENHRY, CDR2 SYGVKD. Trimming stripped 4 bases from V and 2 bases from J, with 5 bases between. The CDR3 coding sequence is TGTGCCATCAGTGTGGTAAACACCGGGGAGCTGTTTTTT. Its protein is CAISVVNTGELFF.

The genes are TRBV5-1 and TRBJ2-7; 8 nucleotides align to TRBD2. Germline V lookup: CDR1 SGHRS, CDR2 YFSETQ. The ends lost 0 bases at V and 3 bases at J; junction bases unmatched: 8. The CDR3 extends over 16 amino acids. The CDR3 is CASSLVVAGSYYEQYF. In DNA form, the CDR3 reads TGCGCCAGCAGCTTGGTTGTAGCGGGATCGTACTACGAGCAGTACTTC.

The genes are TRBV28 and TRBJ1-2, with a possible D match to TRBD1 (6 bases). The V and J ends lost 6 bases and 8 bases respectively, with 16 bases between them. Germline loops: CDR1 MDHEN, CDR2 SYDVKM. This CDR3 region has 13 residues. In DNA, the CDR3 is TGTGCCAGCAGGACGGACAGTAGGATGGGCTACACCTTC. Its protein product is CASRTDSRMGYTF.

A few counts support this clonotype. The V gene is TRBV28, the J gene TRBJ1-4; a possible D gene is TRBD1 (6 bases). Deletions cut 5 bases from V and 4 bases from J, with 11 bases between. The CDR3 is 14 amino acids. Germline loops: CDR1 MDHEN, CDR2 SYDVKM. The CDR3, as DNA: TGTGCCAGCAGTCCCCGACAGGTTAATGAAAAACTGTTTTTT. Residues: CASSPRQVNEKLFF.

This clonotype was seen many times. The chain recombines TRBV20-1 with TRBJ2-7; 9 positions agree with TRBD2. V shed 1 base, J shed 6 bases, and the junction held 16 bases outside the gene matches. Germline CDR1 is DFQATT and CDR2 is SNEGSKA (reference sequence). The CDR3 extends over 17 amino acids. DNA of the CDR3: TGCAGTGCTAGAGTTGTTCTCGTGCGGGAGGGCCGGGTCGAGCAGTACTTC. It specifies CSARVVLVREGRVEQYF.

This clonotype was observed at least ten times. The chain combines TRBV28 with TRBJ1-1, with D maybe TRBD1 (5 bases). The CDR3 length is 14 residues. The germline gives CDR1 MDHEN, CDR2 SYDVKM. V dropped 6 bases and J dropped 1 base, with 12 bases sitting between them. The CDR3 region is CASSLGLPNTEAFF. The DNA of the CDR3 is TGTGCCAGCAGCTTGGGGCTCCCGAACACTGAAGCTTTCTTT.

There are many counts of this clonotype. The chain joins TRBV24-1 to TRBJ2-5; 14 positions match TRBD2. Germline V gene sequence: CDR1 KGHDR, CDR2 SFDVKD. The CDR3 has 15 amino acids. Trimming cost V 7 bases and J 9 bases; bases outside gene matches: 9. The CDR3 protein is CATRPGLAGDPAQYF. Here the CDR3 DNA reads TGTGCCACCAGGCCGGGACTAGCGGGAGATCCCGCCCAGTACTTC.

Concerning this clonotype: One end of the junction fails to match germline, which may point to a read error. The V and J genes are TRBV6-2 or TRBV6-3 and TRBJ1-1; D not certain. Germline CDR1 is MNHEY and CDR2 is SVGEGT. The CDR3 sequence is 11 residues long. CDR3 bases: TGTGCCAGCAGTTGGTACTCTGAAACTTTCTTT. It specifies CASSWYSETFF.